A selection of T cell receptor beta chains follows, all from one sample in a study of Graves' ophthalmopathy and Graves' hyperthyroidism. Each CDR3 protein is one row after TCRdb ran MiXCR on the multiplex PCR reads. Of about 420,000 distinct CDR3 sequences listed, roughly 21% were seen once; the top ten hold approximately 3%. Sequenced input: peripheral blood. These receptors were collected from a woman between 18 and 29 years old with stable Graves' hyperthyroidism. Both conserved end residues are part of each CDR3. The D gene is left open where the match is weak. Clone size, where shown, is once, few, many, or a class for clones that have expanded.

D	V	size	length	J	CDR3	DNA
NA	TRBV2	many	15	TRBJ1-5	CASSSQGGSNQPQHF	TGTGCCAGCAGTTCACAGGGTGGTAGCAATCAGCCCCAGCATTTT
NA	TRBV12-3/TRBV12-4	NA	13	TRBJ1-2	CASSFSLQNGYTF	TGTGCCAGTAGTTTCTCATTGCAAAATGGCTACACCTTC
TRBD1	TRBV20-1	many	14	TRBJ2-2	CSARTGGDTGELFF	TGCAGTGCTAGGACAGGGGGCGACACCGGGGAGCTGTTTTTT
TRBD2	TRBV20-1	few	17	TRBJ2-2	CSARATSGLEIPGELFF	TGCAGTGCTAGAGCTACTTCGGGACTAGAGATCCCCGGGGAGCTGTTTTTT
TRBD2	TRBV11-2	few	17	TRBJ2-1	CASSESRLAGLYNEQFF	TGTGCCAGCAGCGAAAGCAGACTAGCGGGCCTCTACAATGAGCAGTTCTTC
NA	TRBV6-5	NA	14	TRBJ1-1	CASNSSPVNTEAFF	TGTGCCAGCAATTCTTCTCCTGTGAACACTGAAGCTTTCTTT
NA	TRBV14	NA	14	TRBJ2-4	CASSQGVVRNIKYF	TGTGCCAGCAGCCAAGGCGTGGTCCGAAACATTAAGTACTTC
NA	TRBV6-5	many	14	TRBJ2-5	CASSYLGSRETQYF	TGTGCCAGCAGTTACCTAGGGAGTCGAGAGACCCAGTACTTC
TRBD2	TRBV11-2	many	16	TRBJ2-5	CASSSGLAIGQETQYF	TGTGCCAGCAGCTCGGGACTAGCGATCGGGCAAGAGACCCAGTACTTC
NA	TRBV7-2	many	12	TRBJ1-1	CASSFEGTEAFF	TGTGCCAGCAGCTTTGAAGGGACTGAAGCTTTCTTT
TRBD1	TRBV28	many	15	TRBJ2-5	CASSSRTGGQETQYF	TGTGCCAGCAGTTCCCGGACAGGGGGCCAAGAGACCCAGTACTTC
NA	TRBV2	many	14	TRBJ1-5	CASSAGGRNQPQHF	TGTGCCAGCAGTGCCGGGGGTCGGAATCAGCCCCAGCATTTT
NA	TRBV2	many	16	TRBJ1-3	CASRDDRRPAGNTIYF	TGTGCCAGCAGGGACGACAGACGACCTGCTGGAAACACCATATATTTT
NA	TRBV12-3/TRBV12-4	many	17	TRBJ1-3	CASSSGLGAFTGNTIYF	TGTGCCAGCAGTTCTGGATTAGGGGCATTTACTGGAAACACCATATATTTT
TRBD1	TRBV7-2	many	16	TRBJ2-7	CASSLVSRTGAYEQYF	TGTGCCAGCAGCTTAGTCTCACGGACAGGGGCCTACGAGCAGTACTTC
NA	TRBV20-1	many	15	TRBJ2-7	CSARDSRASSYEQYF	TGCAGTGCTAGAGATTCCAGGGCCAGCTCCTACGAGCAGTACTTC
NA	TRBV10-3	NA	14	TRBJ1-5	CAISEGLSNQPQHF	TGTGCCATCAGTGAAGGCCTTAGCAATCAGCCCCAGCATTTT
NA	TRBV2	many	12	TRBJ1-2	CASSGLVLGYTF	TGTGCCAGCAGTGGCCTTGTTTTGGGCTACACCTTC
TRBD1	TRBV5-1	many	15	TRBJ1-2	CASSPSGGGIVGYTF	TGCGCCAGCAGTCCCTCAGGGGGCGGAATAGTAGGCTACACCTTC
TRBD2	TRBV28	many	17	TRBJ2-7	CASSALTSGPSSYEQYF	TGTGCCAGCAGCGCCTTAACTAGCGGGCCGAGCTCCTACGAGCAGTACTTC
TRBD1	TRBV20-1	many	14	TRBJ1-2	CSARARQGLYGYTF	TGCAGTGCTAGAGCTCGACAGGGGCTATATGGCTACACCTTC
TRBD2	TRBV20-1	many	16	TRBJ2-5	CSARSPGLVAGSTQYF	TGCAGTGCTAGAAGCCCCGGGTTGGTAGCGGGGAGCACCCAGTACTTC
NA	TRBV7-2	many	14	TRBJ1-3	CASSLDRTGNTIYF	TGTGCCAGCAGCTTAGACAGAACTGGAAACACCATATATTTT
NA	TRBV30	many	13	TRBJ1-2	CVWSVGGGYGYTF	TGTGTCTGGAGCGTGGGGGGCGGCTATGGCTACACCTTC
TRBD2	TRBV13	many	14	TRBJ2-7	CASSLTSGKYEQYF	TGTGCCAGCAGCTTAACTAGCGGGAAGTACGAGCAGTACTTC
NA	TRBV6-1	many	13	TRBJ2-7	CASRADIVYEQYF	TGTGCCAGCAGGGCAGACATAGTCTACGAGCAGTACTTC
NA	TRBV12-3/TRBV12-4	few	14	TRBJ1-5	CASSLLRGWQPQHF	TGTGCCAGCAGTCTGCTGCGGGGGTGGCAGCCCCAGCATTTT
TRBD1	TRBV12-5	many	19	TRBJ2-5	CASGFPSRQGPAEKETQYF	TGTGCTAGTGGTTTTCCCTCTCGACAGGGACCCGCCGAGAAAGAGACCCAGTACTTC